This TCR beta chain was identified in a study of T cell responses to AZD1222 COVID-19 vaccine. This clone has a handful of counts. The antigen is undetermined. Trimming removed 4 bases from V and 1 base from J, with 14 bases in between. The CDR3 is made up of 16 amino acids. Per germline, CDR1 MDHEN and CDR2 SYDVKM. The method was immunoSEQ multiplex PCR; TCRdb's version includes in-frame clones alone and lacks a portion of them. This table holds tens of thousands of clones, about 87% found once. Study-wide results and limits: Unmutated variant regions reportedly attract nearly half of all spike-specific TCRs. In a largely white British group with more females than males, clonal diversity was possibly underestimated.

The TCR originated in an adult who received the AZD1222 COVID-19 vaccine. The chain carries TRBV28 and TRBJ2-1; D gene uncertain. Sequenced material: peripheral blood, taken 28 days after the second AZD1222 dose. The CDR3, as DNA: TGTGCCAGCAGTTCGCGACCGAGGAGTTCCTACAATGAGCAGTTCTTC. Translation gives CASSSRPRSSYNEQFF.